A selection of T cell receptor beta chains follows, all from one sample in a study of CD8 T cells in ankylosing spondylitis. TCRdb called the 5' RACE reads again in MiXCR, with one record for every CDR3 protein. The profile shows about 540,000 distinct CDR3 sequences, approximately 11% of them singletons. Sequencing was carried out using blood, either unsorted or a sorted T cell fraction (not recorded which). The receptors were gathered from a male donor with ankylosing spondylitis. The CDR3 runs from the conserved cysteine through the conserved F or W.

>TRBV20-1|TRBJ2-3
CSAPPVWTSTDTQYF
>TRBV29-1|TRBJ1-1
CSVDPDRGTEAFF
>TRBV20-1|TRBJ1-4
CSAVWGEKLFF
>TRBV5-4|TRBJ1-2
CASSPEANYGYTF
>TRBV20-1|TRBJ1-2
CSAGKTNYGYTF
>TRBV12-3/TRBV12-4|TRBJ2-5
CASKTGEETQYF
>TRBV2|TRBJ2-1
CASKAGQGVYNEQFF
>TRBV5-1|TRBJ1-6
CASSYSGGMNSPLHF
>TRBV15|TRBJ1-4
CATSRAFVRQIATNEKLFF
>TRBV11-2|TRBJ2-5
CASSGRLGETQYF
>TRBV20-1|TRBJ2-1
CSAREAPHDEQFF
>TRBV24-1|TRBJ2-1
CATSGPGTSGGREQFF
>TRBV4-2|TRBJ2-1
CASSQDNVGTGAYNEQFF
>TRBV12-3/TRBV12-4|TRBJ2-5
CASTLGRQGEKTQYF
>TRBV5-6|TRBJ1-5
CASSGRGTGNQPQHF
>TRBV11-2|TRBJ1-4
CATRAGGNEKLFF
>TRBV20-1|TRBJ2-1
CSARDGAGGNEQFF
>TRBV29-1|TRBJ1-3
CSATGTTGNTIYF
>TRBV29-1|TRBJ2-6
CSVDSSSGANVLTF
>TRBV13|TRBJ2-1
CASSTLLAAPQGEQFF